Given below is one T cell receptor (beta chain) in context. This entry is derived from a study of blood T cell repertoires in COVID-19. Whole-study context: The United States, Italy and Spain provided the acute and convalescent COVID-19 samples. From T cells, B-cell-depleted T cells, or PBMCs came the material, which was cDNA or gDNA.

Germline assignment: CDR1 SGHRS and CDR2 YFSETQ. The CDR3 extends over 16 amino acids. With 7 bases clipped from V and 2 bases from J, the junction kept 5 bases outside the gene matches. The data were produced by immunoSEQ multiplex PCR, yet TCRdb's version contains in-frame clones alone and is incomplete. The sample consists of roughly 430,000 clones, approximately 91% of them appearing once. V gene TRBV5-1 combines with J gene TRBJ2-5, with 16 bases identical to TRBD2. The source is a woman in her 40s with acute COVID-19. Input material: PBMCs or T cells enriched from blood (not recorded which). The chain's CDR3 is CASGTSGGVIQETQYF. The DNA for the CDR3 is TGCGCCAGCGGGACTAGCGGGGGGGTCATTCAAGAGACCCAGTACTTC. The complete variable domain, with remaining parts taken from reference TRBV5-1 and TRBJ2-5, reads KAGVTQTPRYLIKTRGQQVTLSCSPISGHRSVSWYQQTPGQGLQFLFEYFSETQRNKGNFPGRFSGRQFSNSRSEMNVSTLELGDSALYLCASGTSGGVIQETQYFGPGTRLLVL.